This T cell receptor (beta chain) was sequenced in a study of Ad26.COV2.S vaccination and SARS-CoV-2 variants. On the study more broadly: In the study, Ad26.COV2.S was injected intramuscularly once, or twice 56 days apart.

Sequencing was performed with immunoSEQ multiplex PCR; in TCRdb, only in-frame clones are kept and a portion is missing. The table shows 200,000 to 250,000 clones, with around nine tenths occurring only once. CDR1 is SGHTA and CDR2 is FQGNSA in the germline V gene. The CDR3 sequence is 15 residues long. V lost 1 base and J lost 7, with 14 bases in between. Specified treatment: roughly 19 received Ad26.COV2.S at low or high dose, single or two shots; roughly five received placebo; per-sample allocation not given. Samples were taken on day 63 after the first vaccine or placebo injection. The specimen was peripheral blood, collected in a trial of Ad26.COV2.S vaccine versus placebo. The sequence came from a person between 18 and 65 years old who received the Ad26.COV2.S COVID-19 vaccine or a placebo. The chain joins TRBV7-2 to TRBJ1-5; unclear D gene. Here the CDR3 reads CASSLDRVLMQPQHF. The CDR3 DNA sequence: TGTGCCAGCAGCTTAGACCGGGTCCTGATGCAGCCCCAGCATTTT.